What follows describes a single TCR beta chain. The data were obtained in a study of shared clonotypes between healthy human individuals. Study details: In total, the donors were two women and a few men aged 18 to 49.

CD45RO negativity and positive selection for CCR7 defined naive CD8 cells, a population that excluded terminally differentiated effector memory CD45RA+ cells. Sequencing used immunoSEQ multiplex PCR; TCRdb keeps in-frame clones, though not all of them. Seen here are hundreds of thousands of clones, about 95% observed once, and the top ten hold about 0.11%. The CDR3 is 15 residues long. Trimming removed 5 bases from V and 0 bases from J, with 10 bases in between. Germline V lookup: CDR1 MDHEN, CDR2 SYDVKM. The source material was naive CD8+ T cells sorted from blood. The sequence was collected from a woman aged 25 to 45 in good health. The chain couples TRBV28 to TRBJ2-2, with D maybe TRBD1 (5 bases). This CDR3 reads CASSLLTANTGELFF. CDR3 nucleotides: TGTGCCAGCAGTCTATTGACAGCGAACACCGGGGAGCTGTTTTTT.